These 14 T cell receptor beta chains came from one sample sequenced in a study of Ad26.COV2.S vaccination and SARS-CoV-2 variants. Libraries were prepared by immunoSEQ multiplex PCR; TCRdb keeps only in-frame clonotypes and omits some of them. The repertoire holds some 350,000 clones, with about 91% as singletons. The sequences come from peripheral blood, collected after recovery from COVID-19. All receptors come from a human donor who had recovered from COVID-19.

The rearrangement links TRBV19 to TRBJ1-1; D call uncertain. This CDR3 comprises 14 residues. Trimming pared 5 bases from V and 7 bases from J, leaving 17 bases between. The germline CDR1 and CDR2 sequences are LNHDA and SQIVND (reference sequence). This CDR3 reads CASSSIPKGSEAFF. The CDR3 nucleotides read TGTGCCAGTAGTTCCATCCCGAAGGGAAGTGAAGCTTTCTTT.

This clone was observed a single time. The chain uses TRBV7-9 and TRBJ1-2; D is undetermined. Germline V lookup: CDR1 SEHNR, CDR2 FQNEAQ (reference sequence). The V end lost 7 bases, the J end lost 8 bases, and 14 bases lay between the germline ends. The CDR3 consists of 12 residues. CDR3 protein: CASTLGGNGYTF. CDR3 coding DNA: TGTGCCAGCACTTTGGGAGGGAACGGCTACACCTTC. Combining the CDR3 with reference TRBV7-9 and TRBJ1-2 gives the whole variable domain DTGVSQNPRHKITKRGQNVTFRCDPISEHNRLYWYRQTLGQGPEFLTYFQNEAQLEKSRLLSDRFSAERPKGSFSTLEIQRTEQGDSAMYLCASTLGGNGYTFGSGTRLTVV.

The genes are TRBV18 and TRBJ2-7, with D perhaps matching TRBD1 (5 bases). Trimming took off 3 bases at V and 3 bases at J, with 12 bases between the two ends. This CDR3 is built from 14 residues. Germline V CDR1 and CDR2: KGHSH, LQKENI. CDR3 sequence reads: CASSPNKGHYEQYF. DNA of the CDR3: TGTGCCAGCTCACCTAACAAGGGGCACTACGAGCAGTACTTC.

The chain carries TRBV18 and TRBJ1-2; 11 bases fit TRBD1. CDR3 length equals 16 residues. Germline trimming cut 2 bases from V and 4 bases from J; bases unmatched to any gene: 6. From germline, CDR1 is KGHSH and CDR2 LQKENI. CDR3 coding DNA: TGTGCCAGCTCACCAACGGGGACAGGGGGAAGCTATGGCTACACCTTC. Its translation: CASSPTGTGGSYGYTF.

This clone was seen just once. The chain joins TRBV9 to TRBJ1-2, with 7 bases matching TRBD1. Germline trimming cut 2 bases from V and 7 bases from J; bases unmatched to any gene: 14. CDR1 and CDR2 from the germline V gene are SGDLS and YYNGEE. The CDR3 is 16 amino acids. CDR3 nucleotide sequence: TGTGCCAGCAGCGTTTTCGACCGAGGGGGCGCATTTGGCTACACCTTC. The encoded protein is CASSVFDRGGAFGYTF. The whole variable domain, filled in from reference TRBV9 and TRBJ1-2, reads DSGVTQTPKHLITATGQRVTLRCSPRSGDLSVYWYQQSLDQGLQFLIQYYNGEERAKGNILERFSAQQFPDLHSELNLSSLELGDSALYFCASSVFDRGGAFGYTFGSGTRLTVV.

This clone occurred a few times. This chain connects TRBV2 to TRBJ1-5; D may be TRBD1 (5 bases). This CDR3 contains 17 residues. V was shortened by 6 bases and J by 0 bases, with 18 bases between the two germline ends. Germline V lookup: CDR1 SNHLY, CDR2 FYNNEI. The DNA for the CDR3 is TGTGCCAGCAGGGGGACCAGGCTCCCCGATAGCAATCAGCCCCAGCATTTT. Amino acids: CASRGTRLPDSNQPQHF.

This chain joins TRBV2 and TRBJ1-4; D may be TRBD1 (6 bases). The CDR3 has 14 amino acids. Trimming left V 8 bases short and J 5 bases short, with 15 bases between. CDR1 and CDR2 from the germline V gene are SNHLY and FYNNEI. CDR3 sequence (DNA): TGTGCCAGCTGGCCAGGGGCGACCAATGAAAAACTGTTTTTT. Translated, it gives CASWPGATNEKLFF.

The chain is built from TRBV6-6 and TRBJ1-3; D gene unclear. CDR3 size: 13 residues. V was clipped by 5 bases and J by 4 bases, with 9 bases between them. Germline V lookup: CDR1 MNHNY, CDR2 SVGAGI (reference sequence). CDR3 protein: CASSRTAGNTIYF. In nucleotides, the CDR3 is TGTGCCAGCAGTCGAACAGCCGGAAACACCATATATTTT.

This sequence joins TRBV18 and TRBJ1-5; 9 bases agree with TRBD1. The junction had 5 bases not matched to a gene; V was cut back by 0 bases and J by 5 bases. The CDR3 loop spans 16 amino acids. Germline loops: CDR1 KGHSH, CDR2 LQKENI. The chain's CDR3 is CASSPPGQGKDQPQHF. CDR3 DNA sequence: TGTGCCAGCTCACCACCGGGACAGGGAAAGGATCAGCCCCAGCATTTT.

V is TRBV7-8 and J is TRBJ2-3; TRBD1 matches 8 bases. The CDR3 covers 16 residues. Germline CDR1 and CDR2: SGHVS and FQNEAQ. The trim removed 4 bases at V and 9 bases at J, leaving 15 bases unmatched. CDR3 sequence: CASSYRQGRIGETQYF. In DNA, the CDR3 is TGTGCCAGCAGCTACCGACAGGGGAGAATCGGGGAAACGCAGTATTTT.

This clone was found once. V usage is TRBV9 and J usage is TRBJ1-1; D unclear. V lost 3 bases to trimming and J lost 0 bases, with 6 bases between them. This CDR3 has 13 amino acids. Germline CDR1 SGDLS, CDR2 YYNGEE. The CDR3 DNA reads TGTGCCAGCAGCGCTTCTTTGAACACTGAAGCTTTCTTT. It translates to CASSASLNTEAFF.

The chain links TRBV9 to TRBJ1-2; D possibly corresponds to TRBD1 (5 bases). Trimming removed 0 bases at V and 0 bases at J, with 15 bases between. The CDR3 loop spans 17 amino acids. The germline CDR1 and CDR2 sequences are SGDLS and YYNGEE. The CDR3 DNA sequence: TGTGCCAGCAGCGTAGAGTCCAGGGTCCCAGCTAACTATGGCTACACCTTC. Translation gives CASSVESRVPANYGYTF.

In nucleotides, the CDR3 is TGCGCCAGCAGTACTCCCGGGGCTGAAGCTTTCTTT. Translating gives CASSTPGAEAFF. The chain is built from TRBV10-1 and TRBJ1-1; D call uncertain. The CDR3 loop spans 12 amino acids. V was clipped by 5 bases and J by 6 bases, with 10 bases between them. The germline gives CDR1 WNHNN, CDR2 SYGVQD (reference sequence).

The CDR3 DNA follows: TGTGCCAGCTCACCGAAGACAGGGTCATCTGGCTACACCTTC. As protein: CASSPKTGSSGYTF. This chain joins TRBV18 and TRBJ1-2; 7 bases align to TRBD1. The length of the CDR3 is 14 residues. The germline CDR1 and CDR2 sequences are KGHSH and LQKENI. Germline trimming cut 3 bases from V and 7 bases from J; bases unmatched to any gene: 8.